This entry lists 7 T cell receptor beta chains sequenced from one sample in a study of CXCR3-negative and CXCR3-positive naive CD8 T cells. These TCRs' antigens remain unknown. Regarding the study as a whole: Researchers report that CXCR3-positive naive cells carry more hydrophobic TRB CDR3s than CXCR3-negative naive cells.

The authors made the TRB cDNA libraries by 5' RACE using UMI labels. Following a re-call of the 5' RACE reads, TCRdb has one entry per CDR3 protein and lacks DNA. The sample has about 90,000 distinct CDR3 sequences. The sequencing input was naive CXCR3+ CD8+ T cells from blood. Subset described: CD45RO-CCR7+CD27+CD95- naive CD8+ T cells expressing CXCR3 (TNR3+). The receptor source for this set is a human donor in good health. Some clones in this sample may be carry-over from other donors' samples.

V gene TRBV20-1 combines with J gene TRBJ1-4; TCRdb outputs TRBD1, but without DNA this stays unchecked. In germline, CDR1 is DFQATT, CDR2 SNEGSKA (reference sequence). This CDR3 is built from 15 residues. The CDR3 sequence: CSARDRGDSFEKLFF.

This rearrangement joins TRBV7-6 to TRBJ2-7; there is no DNA to check the TCRdb D call of TRBD1. CDR1 and CDR2 from the germline V gene are SGHVS and FNYEAQ. The CDR3 contains 13 residues. CDR3 sequence reads: CASSLQGRNEQYF. Complete variable domain (other parts from reference TRBV7-6 and TRBJ2-7): GAGVSQSPRYKVTKRGQDVALRCDPISGHVSLYWYRQALGQGPEFLTYFNYEAQQDKSGLPNDRFSAERPEGSISTLTIQRTEQRDSAMYRCASSLQGRNEQYFGPGTRLTVT.

CDR3 sequence reads: CASSPGAASYEQYF. The V gene is TRBV3-1, the J gene TRBJ2-7; lacking DNA, the TRBD1 call made by TCRdb goes unchecked. Looked up from germline, CDR1 is LGHDT and CDR2 is YNNKEL (reference sequence). This CDR3 has 14 residues.

The chain links TRBV9 to TRBJ1-5; the TCRdb call, TRBD1, lacks DNA for checking. CDR3 size: 15 residues. From germline, CDR1 is SGDLS and CDR2 YYNGEE. CDR3 residues: CASSETGAGNQPQHF.

The chain joins TRBV28 to TRBJ1-5. Germline values: CDR1 MDHEN, CDR2 SYDVKM. CDR3 length: 15 amino acids. The CDR3 sequence is CASSLLSPPNQPQHF.

The CDR3 reads CASSLVRTGSYEQYF. This sequence joins TRBV7-9 and TRBJ2-7; checking the TCRdb D call of TRBD1 is not possible without DNA. The CDR3 is made up of 15 amino acids. From germline, CDR1 is SEHNR and CDR2 FQNEAQ (reference sequence).

The chain couples TRBV19 to TRBJ2-7; lacking DNA, the TRBD1 call made by TCRdb goes unchecked. The CDR3 is made up of 11 amino acids. Germline V gene sequence: CDR1 LNHDA, CDR2 SQIVND (reference sequence). The CDR3 loop is CASNSGVEQYF.